This is a list of T cell receptor beta chains from one sample in a study of response to subunit inactivated influenza vaccine. TCRdb re-analysed the RT-PCR reads in MiXCR, keeping a single row per CDR3 protein. The sample has about 700,000 distinct CDR3 sequences, about 14% seen once. This specimen was PBMCs from blood, taken 14 to 15 days before vaccination. These receptors all come from a man in his forties or fifties who received an inactivated influenza vaccine. Each CDR3 is given with its conserved first and last residue. A D gene is named only where the DNA matches it firmly. Clone size is stated in some rows and not others, as once, few, many or a class when expanded.

clone_size | j_call | v_call | d_call | cdr3_aa | cdr3_nt
few | TRBJ1-5 | TRBV7-8 | TRBD1 | CASSTKPGQGLNQPQHF | TGTGCCAGCAGCACTAAACCGGGACAGGGTTTGAATCAGCCCCAGCATTTT
. | TRBJ2-6 | TRBV11-2 | . | CASSAEGLYRGLGPGANVLTF | TGTGCCAGCAGCGCCGAGGGACTTTACAGGGGCTTAGGCCCTGGGGCCAACGTCCTGACTTTC
. | TRBJ1-1 | TRBV7-2 | TRBD1 | CASSPPRQGRTEAFF | TGTGCCAGCAGCCCTCCCCGACAGGGAAGAACTGAAGCTTTCTTT
. | TRBJ1-1 | TRBV6-2/TRBV6-3 | . | CASSPHPQGLNTEAFF | TGTGCCAGCAGCCCCCATCCCCAGGGATTGAACACTGAAGCTTTCTTT
many | TRBJ1-2 | TRBV12-3/TRBV12-4 | . | CASSFRGQGGGYTF | TGTGCCAGCAGTTTTCGGGGACAAGGCGGTGGCTACACCTTC
. | TRBJ2-7 | TRBV2 | TRBD2 | CASSEGLAGGDEQYF | TGTGCCAGCAGTGAGGGACTAGCGGGAGGTGACGAGCAGTACTTC
many | TRBJ1-2 | TRBV28 | . | CASKLTQTYGYTF | TGTGCCAGCAAATTAACTCAAACTTATGGCTACACCTTC
. | TRBJ1-1 | TRBV20-1 | . | CSTTRGRNTEAFF | TGCAGCACCACAAGGGGAAGGAACACTGAAGCTTTCTTT
. | TRBJ2-3 | TRBV7-3 | TRBD2 | CASSIGTSGGTDTQYF | TGTGCCAGCAGCATAGGGACTAGCGGGGGCACAGATACGCAGTATTTT
few | TRBJ2-3 | TRBV20-1 | . | CSARKWGTDTQYF | TGCAGTGCTAGAAAGTGGGGCACAGATACGCAGTATTTT
many | TRBJ2-1 | TRBV11-2 | . | CASSWSRGTLVDNEQFF | TGTGCCAGCAGCTGGAGTCGGGGGACCCTAGTGGACAATGAGCAGTTCTTC
. | TRBJ2-1 | TRBV4-2 | . | CASSPRAGSNEQFF | TGTGCCAGCAGCCCCCGAGCAGGCTCCAATGAGCAGTTCTTC
few | TRBJ2-1 | TRBV6-2/TRBV6-3 | . | CASRAQLIPLNYNEQFF | TGTGCCAGTCGGGCCCAATTAATCCCCCTAAACTACAATGAGCAGTTCTTC
. | TRBJ2-3 | TRBV20-1 | . | CSAPPWKTNTQYF | TGCAGTGCTCCCCCCTGGAAGACAAATACGCAGTATTTT
. | TRBJ2-7 | TRBV6-5 | TRBD2 | CASSSSGRGSYEQYF | TGTGCCAGCAGTTCTAGCGGGCGAGGCTCCTACGAGCAGTACTTC
. | TRBJ1-2 | TRBV4-3 | TRBD1 | CASSQQDRGGGYTF | TGCGCCAGCAGCCAACAAGACAGGGGAGGTGGCTACACCTTC
. | TRBJ2-2 | TRBV11-2 | . | CASRVGATNTGELFF | TGTGCCAGCCGCGTTGGGGCTACGAACACCGGGGAGCTGTTTTTT
once | TRBJ2-1 | TRBV7-3 | TRBD2 | CASSLIAGWPYNEQFF | TGTGCCAGCAGCTTAATAGCGGGATGGCCCTACAATGAGCAGTTCTTC
. | TRBJ2-7 | TRBV28 | . | CASSPGSPRWQYF | TGTGCCAGCAGCCCCGGATCCCCACGGTGGCAGTACTTC
few | TRBJ2-5 | TRBV7-2 | . | CASSLQVGGETQYF | TGTGCCAGCAGCTTACAAGTAGGGGGAGAGACCCAGTACTTC
many | TRBJ2-7 | TRBV7-2 | TRBD1 | CASSDRVTYEQYF | TGTGCCAGCAGCGACAGGGTTACCTACGAGCAGTACTTC
many | TRBJ1-3 | TRBV29-1 | TRBD1 | CSVKGQEGNTIYF | TGCAGCGTGAAGGGACAGGAGGGAAACACCATATATTTT
few | TRBJ2-3 | TRBV28 | TRBD2 | CASSLERLAGVADTQYF | TGTGCCAGCAGTTTGGAGAGACTAGCGGGAGTGGCAGATACGCAGTATTTT
. | TRBJ2-7 | TRBV7-9 | . | CASSLVGTGNEQYF | TGTGCCAGCAGCTTAGTCGGGACGGGGAACGAGCAGTACTTC
. | TRBJ2-7 | TRBV18 | . | CASSPRTAEQYF | TGTGCCAGCTCACCCCGAACTGCCGAGCAGTACTTC
few | TRBJ2-7 | TRBV2 | . | CASNAQGLLFYEQYF | TGTGCCAGCAATGCGCAGGGGCTCCTTTTCTACGAGCAGTACTTC
few | TRBJ2-5 | TRBV7-9 | TRBD2 | CASSPRGGGIQETQYF | TGTGCCAGCAGCCCACGCGGGGGGGGGATCCAAGAGACCCAGTACTTC
few | TRBJ2-3 | TRBV2 | . | CASSEVSGGDTQYF | TGTGCCAGCAGTGAAGTATCTGGGGGAGATACGCAGTATTTT
many | TRBJ2-1 | TRBV20-1 | TRBD2 | CSARPLTSGSFNEQFF | TGCAGTGCTAGACCCCTGACTAGCGGGAGTTTCAATGAGCAGTTCTTC
. | TRBJ2-3 | TRBV7-2 | TRBD2 | CASSALIAGGPTDTQYF | TGTGCCAGCAGCGCCCTAATAGCGGGGGGGCCTACAGATACGCAGTATTTT
many | TRBJ2-3 | TRBV27 | TRBD2 | CASSLSTSGGPTDTQYF | TGTGCCAGCAGTTTATCGACTAGCGGGGGTCCCACAGATACGCAGTATTTT
few | TRBJ2-1 | TRBV7-3 | TRBD2 | CASSLTTSGGNEQFF | TGTGCCAGCAGCTTAACGACTTCGGGAGGCAATGAGCAGTTCTTC
many | TRBJ2-1 | TRBV29-1 | . | CSVETGAFLAHNEQFF | TGCAGCGTTGAAACGGGTGCCTTCCTAGCCCACAATGAGCAGTTCTTC
few | TRBJ1-4 | TRBV20-1 | TRBD1 | CSPGTGEKLFF | TGCAGTCCCGGGACAGGCGAAAAACTGTTTTTT
. | TRBJ2-3 | TRBV20-1 | . | CSAREKSTDTQYF | TGCAGTGCTAGAGAAAAATCTACAGATACGCAGTATTTT
many | TRBJ2-7 | TRBV4-2 | . | CASSQENDSSEQYF | TGTGCCAGCAGCCAAGAAAACGACTCATCCGAGCAGTACTTC
. | TRBJ2-5 | TRBV6-2/TRBV6-3 | TRBD2 | CASSSGTSGSWQTQYF | TGTGCCAGCAGTTCCGGGACTAGCGGGAGTTGGCAGACCCAGTACTTC
many | TRBJ2-7 | TRBV5-1 | . | CASSFGVDSYEQYF | TGCGCCAGCAGCTTCGGGGTAGACTCCTACGAGCAGTACTTC
many | TRBJ2-5 | TRBV5-4 | . | CASSLDLEETQYF | TGTGCCAGCAGCTTGGATTTGGAAGAGACCCAGTACTTC
few | TRBJ2-5 | TRBV11-2 | . | CASSPQGYETQYF | TGTGCCAGCAGCCCTCAGGGTTATGAGACCCAGTACTTC
few | TRBJ2-1 | TRBV27 | . | CASSPRRGYNEQFF | TGTGCCAGCAGCCCACGGCGGGGATACAATGAGCAGTTCTTC
. | TRBJ2-5 | TRBV12-3/TRBV12-4 | . | CASSFYGTQETQYF | TGTGCCAGCAGTTTTTACGGGACTCAAGAGACCCAGTACTTC
few | TRBJ2-2 | TRBV6-5 | TRBD2 | CASSYFTSGGAAGELFF | TGTGCCAGCAGTTACTTCACTAGCGGGGGGGCAGCCGGGGAGCTGTTTTTT
. | TRBJ2-1 | TRBV20-1 | . | CSAGTSYNEQFF | TGCAGTGCTGGGACCTCCTACAATGAGCAGTTCTTC
few | TRBJ2-5 | TRBV12-3/TRBV12-4 | . | CASSPSTEETQYF | TGTGCCAGCAGTCCCTCGACCGAAGAGACCCAGTACTTC
few | TRBJ1-3 | TRBV20-1 | . | CSARAGPGNTIYF | TGCAGTGCTAGAGCAGGTCCTGGAAACACCATATATTTT
many | TRBJ2-3 | TRBV29-1 | . | CSAPVRADTQYF | TGCAGCGCTCCTGTGCGGGCAGATACGCAGTATTTT
. | TRBJ1-2 | TRBV20-1 | . | CSAGPGRGGYTF | TGCAGTGCCGGACCAGGGCGGGGTGGCTACACCTTC
. | TRBJ2-7 | TRBV7-2 | . | CASTRGPAFEQYF | TGTGCCAGCACCAGGGGCCCTGCTTTCGAGCAGTACTTC
few | TRBJ2-1 | TRBV6-2/TRBV6-3 | . | CASSDFRGGALNEQFF | TGTGCCAGCAGTGACTTCCGTGGGGGGGCCTTAAATGAGCAGTTCTTC
. | TRBJ2-1 | TRBV5-6 | TRBD1 | CASSLAGGTGGNEQFF | TGTGCCAGCAGCTTGGCCGGGGGGACAGGGGGCAATGAGCAGTTCTTC
once | TRBJ1-5 | TRBV15 | . | CATSRAGANQPQHF | TGTGCCACCAGCAGAGCGGGAGCCAATCAGCCCCAGCATTTT
. | TRBJ2-3 | TRBV4-3 | TRBD2 | CASSPIAGTQYF | TGCGCCAGCAGCCCAATAGCGGGTACGCAGTATTTT
few | TRBJ2-5 | TRBV6-5 | TRBD1 | CASSYQGRGQETQYF | TGTGCCAGCAGTTACCAGGGCAGGGGGCAAGAGACCCAGTACTTC
. | TRBJ2-3 | TRBV9 | TRBD2 | CASSVGAPSGRLDTQYF | TGTGCCAGCAGCGTAGGAGCGCCGAGCGGGAGGTTAGATACGCAGTATTTT
few | TRBJ2-7 | TRBV9 | TRBD1 | CASSEHPGTGIDEQYF | TGTGCCAGCAGCGAGCATCCGGGGACAGGAATCGACGAGCAGTACTTC
. | TRBJ2-1 | TRBV4-2 | TRBD2 | CASSQALAGVEDEQFF | TGTGCCAGCAGCCAAGCCCTAGCGGGAGTTGAGGATGAGCAGTTCTTC
. | TRBJ2-2 | TRBV20-1 | TRBD1 | CSARDMRQGNTGELFF | TGCAGTGCTAGAGATATGAGACAGGGGAACACCGGGGAGCTGTTTTTT
few | TRBJ2-7 | TRBV15 | . | CATSRDRDTTYEQYF | TGTGCCACCAGCAGAGACCGGGACACCACCTACGAGCAGTACTTC